This record covers a single T cell receptor beta chain. What antigen it recognizes has not been identified. One base away there is no much larger clone; base qualities are not given. The data derive from a study of neoadjuvant anti-PD-1 for oral cavity cancer (TCRdb year 2021). Regarding the research as a whole: Before curative-intent surgical resection, most patients were given three to four biweekly doses of nivolumab at 3 mg/kg. A fourth nivolumab dose was given around day 43 to patients without progression, and definitive surgical resection was performed in those patients on days 50-56. Patients with complete response, partial response or stable disease by RECIST 1.1 were defined as responders, whereas patients with progression were defined as non-responders. The parent correlative cohort had approximately twelve patients and a response rate of approximately 33%.

For CDR1 and CDR2, the germline V gene lists SNHLY and FYNNEI. Taken from cysteine to phenylalanine, the CDR3 has 13 residues. The entry retains the CDR3 DNA only, 39 bases that are in frame from base 1. The junction shows trimming of 8 bases on V and 8 bases on J, and the gene matches do not reach 11 bases of it. The intended sense of this specimen's time point label: before neoadjuvant nivolumab. Patients were newly diagnosed with stage II-IVA oral cavity squamous cell carcinoma and had received no prior systemic or radiation treatment. The cohort was made up of patients with locally advanced, HPV-negative oral cavity squamous cell carcinoma. No culture maintenance or expansion was done, as the peripheral blood mononuclear cells went straight to analysis. The samples were obtained from a longitudinal correlative study of a single-arm phase II trial testing neoadjuvant nivolumab in oral cavity squamous cell carcinoma. Subject-matched pre- and post-treatment PBMCs and tumors from three responders and three non-responders underwent genomic DNA-based TCRbeta sequencing. Peripheral blood mononuclear cells were collected before nivolumab treatment and were collected again after treatment, at the time of surgery. Genomic DNA was isolated from PBMCs using the Maxwell RSC DNA from Cells kit.

For deep sequencing of PBMC libraries, mostly 450 to 500 ng of input genomic DNA was used, and six replicates were run per sample. TCRbeta libraries were prepared with the immunoSEQ hsTCRbeta kit according to the manufacturer's instructions. Sequencing of the completed libraries took place using an Illumina NovaSeq 6000 S4 flow cell after they had been pooled to approximately 2.8 nM. The source study handled its data this way. Raw data preprocessing and quality control were performed with the immunoSEQ Analyzer. The analysis was limited to productive rearrangements, and each clonotype was defined by a unique CDR3 amino acid sequence. Using the R package tcR, the researchers computed the Gini-Simpson index as their estimate of repertoire clonality. Student's t test was used to compare Gini indices, while Pearson correlation assessed associations with tumor size change. TCRdb retrieved this table from immuneACCESS and kept in-frame rearrangements only. Not all clones are present; in checked studies, unresolved V genes account for under half, and no reason is known for the remainder. The V and J calls and the clone size are those of that table, but D and trimming were determined from the DNA. This sample comprises 13,000 to 15,000 clones, about three quarters of them detected only once. In total, the top ten clones hold 3% of the sample.

The full study reports these points: After neoadjuvant nivolumab, non-responders showed significantly higher T cell clonality (Gini index) in PBMCs than responders did. Higher pretreatment blood Treg/Th17 ratios correlated with higher pretreatment blood TCRbeta clonality and lower post-treatment tumor TCRbeta clonality. TCR analyses included only three patients per response group, and the authors called for larger cohorts for validation.

The specimen was PBMCs, collected before nivolumab (anti-PD-1) treatment. The sequence came from a person between 40 and 85 years old with oral cavity squamous cell carcinoma. The chain links TRBV2 with TRBJ1-2; 7 bases in between match TRBD1. At the DNA level, the sequence is TGTGCCAGCCGGCAGACAGGGACCCTAGGCTACACCTTC. Its protein reads: CASRQTGTLGYTF.